This T cell receptor beta chain was sequenced for a study of control samples from healthy donors and cancer patients. The data were produced by immunoSEQ multiplex PCR, yet TCRdb's version contains in-frame clones alone and is incomplete. In the table there are about 120,000 clones, 93% of which are singletons. This clone was counted once. V was clipped by 6 bases and J by 5 bases, with 13 bases between them. This CDR3 is 13 amino acids long. The sequence was obtained from a man aged 25-45 years in good health. The sequencing sample was made of blood. The chain is built from TRBV12-3 or TRBV12-4 and TRBJ1-1, with D hard to call. The CDR3 spells CASSSQIRTEAFF. The CDR3 DNA is TGTGCCAGCAGCTCCCAGATTCGAACTGAAGCTTTCTTT.